These 30 T cell receptor beta chains were all obtained from the same sample, sequenced in a study of blood T cell repertoires in COVID-19. Sequencing used immunoSEQ multiplex PCR; TCRdb keeps in-frame clones, though not all of them. The sample has 150,000 to 200,000 clones, approximately 86% seen once. Sequencing input: peripheral blood. The receptors stem from a man between 70 and 80 years old with acute or convalescent COVID-19.

V and J are TRBV7-9 and TRBJ1-1; D ambiguous. The CDR3 loop spans 18 amino acids. The ends were cut back, 5 bases at V and 5 bases at J, with 27 bases in the middle. CDR1 and CDR2 from the germline V gene are SEHNR and FQNEAQ (reference sequence). The CDR3 nucleotides are TGTGCCAGCAGCCTCCCCCACCAAGGACGTCTTTGGAGGACTGAAGCTTTCTTT. Translated: CASSLPHQGRLWRTEAFF. The full variable domain, rest sourced from reference TRBV7-9 and TRBJ1-1, is DTGVSQNPRHKITKRGQNVTFRCDPISEHNRLYWYRQTLGQGPEFLTYFQNEAQLEKSRLLSDRFSAERPKGSFSTLEIQRTEQGDSAMYLCASSLPHQGRLWRTEAFFGQGTRLTVV.

The rearrangement uses TRBV5-6 and TRBJ1-1; TRBD1 matches 10 bases. The CDR3 is 15 amino acids. Germline lookup yields CDR1 SGHDT and CDR2 YYEEEE. The V gene end was trimmed by 4 bases and the J gene end by 4 bases; junction bases not matched to a gene: 7. The DNA for the CDR3 is TGTGCCAGCAGCCTACCCGGGACAGGGGTCACTGAAGCTTTCTTT. Its translation is CASSLPGTGVTEAFF. Supplemented by reference TRBV5-6 and TRBJ1-1, the full variable domain reads DAGVTQSPTHLIKTRGQQVTLRCSPKSGHDTVSWYQQALGQGPQFIFQYYEEEERQRGNFPDRFSGHQFPNYSSELNVNALLLGDSALYLCASSLPGTGVTEAFFGQGTRLTVV.

In its sample, this clone was seen once. This CDR3 is CASSLRQGAHYGYTF. The CDR3 DNA follows: TGTGCCAGCAGCCTGCGACAGGGGGCGCATTATGGCTACACCTTC. V is TRBV7-2 and J is TRBJ1-2, with 10 nucleotides matching TRBD1. Germline CDR1 SGHTA, CDR2 FQGNSA. Trimming took 5 bases from V and 5 from J; bases not matched to a gene: 8. CDR3 size: 15 residues.

In its sample, this clone was seen a few times. This sample also contains other DNA sequences that code for the same CDR3. The chain combines TRBV28 with TRBJ1-5; D might be TRBD1 (5 bases). Trimming removed 6 bases from V and 0 bases from J, with 9 bases in between. The CDR3 length is 14 residues. The germline gives CDR1 MDHEN, CDR2 SYDVKM. The CDR3 here is CASSLGGSNQPQHF. CDR3 DNA sequence: TGTGCCAGCAGCCTCGGGGGTAGCAATCAGCCCCAGCATTTT.

This chain uses TRBV7-9 with TRBJ2-5; D might be TRBD2 (5 bases). The CDR3 sequence is 14 residues long. Germline CDR1 SEHNR, CDR2 FQNEAQ (reference sequence). V was pared by 3 bases and J by 1 base, with 9 bases between. The CDR3 protein is CASSFGGFQETQYF. As DNA, the CDR3 is TGTGCCAGCAGCTTTGGAGGTTTCCAAGAGACCCAGTACTTC.

V gene TRBV12-5 combines with J gene TRBJ2-3; tentatively, D is TRBD2 (5 bases). CDR3 length equals 16 residues. Germline assignment: CDR1 LGHNT and CDR2 FRNRAP. Trimming removed 2 bases at V and 1 base at J, with 13 bases between. CDR3 loop: CASGLMRAWGTDTQYF. CDR3 coding DNA: TGTGCTAGTGGTTTGATGAGGGCGTGGGGCACAGATACGCAGTATTTT. Full variable domain (rest looked up from reference TRBV12-5 and TRBJ2-3): DARVTQTPRHKVTEMGQEVTMRCQPILGHNTVFWYRQTMMQGLELLAYFRNRAPLDDSGMPKDRFSAEMPDATLATLKIQPSEPRDSAVYFCASGLMRAWGTDTQYFGPGTRLTVL.

V gene TRBV28 combines with J gene TRBJ2-1; D gene uncertain. CDR3 length: 14 amino acids. V dropped 2 bases and J dropped 6 bases, with 11 bases sitting between them. CDR1 and CDR2 (germline): MDHEN, SYDVKM. CDR3 in amino acids: CASSLGSRLNEQFF. The CDR3, as DNA: TGTGCCAGCAGTTTAGGTTCCAGACTCAATGAGCAGTTCTTC.

This chain connects TRBV10-3 to TRBJ1-1; TRBD1 might be the D (6 bases). This CDR3 is built from 15 residues. V dropped 0 bases and J dropped 1 base, with 9 bases sitting between them. The germline V gene has CDR1 ENHRY and CDR2 SYGVKD. The CDR3 DNA reads TGTGCCATCAGTGAGTCCGACAGGAGGAACACTGAAGCTTTCTTT. Protein sequence: CAISESDRRNTEAFF.

The chain employs TRBV7-8 and TRBJ2-2; 10 bases are a match to TRBD1. J lost 4 bases, V lost 5 bases, and 1 base had no gene match. From germline, CDR1 is SGHVS and CDR2 FQNEAQ. The CDR3 is 14 residues long. CDR3 nucleotide sequence: TGTGCCAGCAGCGGACAGGGGGTCACCGGGGAGCTGTTTTTT. This codes for CASSGQGVTGELFF. Looking up the rest from reference TRBV7-8 and TRBJ2-2 gives the full variable domain: GAGVSQSPRYKVAKRGQDVALRCDPISGHVSLFWYQQALGQGPEFLTYFQNEAQLDKSGLPSDRFFAERPEGSVSTLKIQRTQQEDSAVYLCASSGQGVTGELFFGEGSRLTVL.

The V and J genes are TRBV9 and TRBJ2-3; D unclear. From germline, CDR1 is SGDLS and CDR2 YYNGEE. V was trimmed by 3 bases and J by 11 bases, leaving 13 bases between them. This CDR3 is 12 amino acids long. The CDR3 DNA follows: TGTGCCAGCAGCGCCACCCGCCGAGGGCAGTATTTT. Amino acids: CASSATRRGQYF.

The J gene is TRBJ2-1, the V gene TRBV3-1 (or the pseudogene TRBV3-2), with 7 bases matching TRBD2. The CDR3 has 18 residues. The V segment lost 0 bases and the J segment 2 bases; nucleotides outside the gene matches: 10. CDR1 is LGHDT and CDR2 is YNNKEL in the germline V gene (reference sequence). In DNA, the CDR3 is TGTGCCAGCAGCCAAGAGGGGGGGAGGTGGGGAGCCTACAATGAGCAGTTCTTC. It specifies CASSQEGGRWGAYNEQFF.

This chain joins TRBV2 and TRBJ2-1, with 10 bases fitting TRBD2. With V trimmed by 7 bases and J by 3 bases, 3 bases remained unmatched. The CDR3 covers 14 residues. CDR1 is SNHLY and CDR2 is FYNNEI in the germline V gene. This chain's CDR3 is CASTPSGGYNEQFF. CDR3 DNA sequence: TGTGCCAGCACGCCTAGCGGGGGCTACAATGAGCAGTTCTTC.

This clone was seen a single time. The chain uses TRBV10-1 and TRBJ2-2; D is unresolved. This CDR3 has 15 amino acids. Germline values: CDR1 WNHNN, CDR2 SYGVQD (reference sequence). V gave up 4 bases and J gave up 3 bases, with 12 bases separating them. The CDR3, as DNA: TGCGCCAGCAGTGGACGGTTTGGAGACACCGGGGAGCTGTTTTTT. Its translation: CASSGRFGDTGELFF.

V is TRBV21-1 and J is TRBJ1-2; the table gives TRBD1 as D, unverified against the DNA. TRBV21-1 is a listed pseudogene. The CDR3 length is 13 residues. CDR3 nucleotides: TGTGCCAGCAGGAGGACAGGGGACTATGGCTACACCTTC. Its translation: CASRRTGDYGYTF.

The rearrangement links TRBV5-4 to TRBJ2-1, with a possible D match to TRBD1 (6 bases). The CDR3 runs to 15 residues. Germline V gives CDR1 SGHNT, CDR2 YYREEE (reference sequence). Trimming removed 2 bases from V and 4 bases from J, with 13 bases in between. The CDR3 DNA follows: TGTGCCAGCAGCTTAAGTCAGGGGACGTACAATGAGCAGTTCTTC. Translated: CASSLSQGTYNEQFF.

This chain connects TRBV2 to TRBJ2-5; perhaps TRBD2 as D (6 bases). In germline, CDR1 is SNHLY, CDR2 FYNNEI. The CDR3 runs to 12 residues. V was trimmed by 11 bases and J by 2 bases, leaving 12 bases between them. The CDR3 loop reads CAARREQETQYF. Here the CDR3 DNA reads TGTGCCGCGAGGAGGGAACAAGAGACCCAGTACTTC.

This CDR3 is CASSERVAGGRNTQYF. The CDR3 DNA sequence: TGTGCCAGCAGTGAACGGGTAGCGGGGGGGCGGAATACGCAGTATTTT. This chain links TRBV2 with TRBJ2-3; 11 bases map to TRBD2. Trimming cost V 2 bases and J 7 bases; bases outside gene matches: 8. Germline V gives CDR1 SNHLY, CDR2 FYNNEI. This CDR3 region has 16 residues.

The chain joins TRBV19 to TRBJ2-2; no clear D. This CDR3 region has 14 residues. V was cut by 5 bases and J by 3 bases, with 10 bases left in between. Germline loops: CDR1 LNHDA, CDR2 SQIVND (reference sequence). The DNA for the CDR3 is TGTGCCAGTAGTTCCCGACTGGACACCGGGGAGCTGTTTTTT. The encoded protein is CASSSRLDTGELFF.

The chain links TRBV5-1 to TRBJ2-5, with 7 bases that match TRBD1. J lost 5 bases, V lost 3 bases, and 7 bases had no gene match. Germline lookup yields CDR1 SGHRS and CDR2 YFSETQ. The CDR3 covers 14 residues. The CDR3 here is CASSSTGSEETQYF. For the CDR3, the DNA is TGCGCCAGCAGCTCGACAGGGTCGGAGGAGACCCAGTACTTC.

The rearrangement links TRBV28 to TRBJ1-5; TRBD1 matches at 12 bases. The germline CDR1 and CDR2 sequences are MDHEN and SYDVKM. Trimming removed 5 bases from V and 4 bases from J; junction bases left unmatched: 3. The CDR3 totals 15 residues. DNA for the CDR3: TGTGCCAGCAGTGTGGGACAGGGGGCGAATCAGCCCCAGCATTTT. This translates into CASSVGQGANQPQHF.

This chain connects TRBV14 to TRBJ2-3; TRBD2 aligns across 9 bases. CDR1 SGHDN and CDR2 FVKESK come from the germline V gene. After removal of 2 bases from V and 0 bases from J, the junction contained 3 bases not matched to a gene. This CDR3 is built from 16 residues. The CDR3 reads CASSQFLAGSTDTQYF. In nucleotides, the CDR3 is TGTGCCAGCAGCCAATTCCTAGCGGGGAGCACAGATACGCAGTATTTT.

This sequence joins TRBV5-1 and TRBJ1-1, with D possibly matching TRBD1 (5 bases). The CDR3 is made up of 13 amino acids. Germline V gene sequence: CDR1 SGHRS, CDR2 YFSETQ. Trimming cost V 4 bases and J 4 bases, with 11 bases left between them. CDR3 sequence reads: CASSPTRGTEAFF. The DNA of the CDR3 is TGCGCCAGCAGCCCGACTAGGGGCACTGAAGCTTTCTTT. The whole variable domain, filled in from reference TRBV5-1 and TRBJ1-1, reads KAGVTQTPRYLIKTRGQQVTLSCSPISGHRSVSWYQQTPGQGLQFLFEYFSETQRNKGNFPGRFSGRQFSNSRSEMNVSTLELGDSALYLCASSPTRGTEAFFGQGTRLTVV.

The chain carries TRBV5-1 and TRBJ2-7; TRBD1 agrees at 7 bases. The V gene end was trimmed by 0 bases and the J gene end by 0 bases; junction bases not matched to a gene: 9. Germline CDR1 and CDR2: SGHRS and YFSETQ. The CDR3 covers 17 residues. CDR3 nucleotides: TGCGCCAGCAGCTTGGTCGTCGGGACAGAGGTCTCCTACGAGCAGTACTTC. This codes for CASSLVVGTEVSYEQYF. Looking up the rest from reference TRBV5-1 and TRBJ2-7 gives the full variable domain: KAGVTQTPRYLIKTRGQQVTLSCSPISGHRSVSWYQQTPGQGLQFLFEYFSETQRNKGNFPGRFSGRQFSNSRSEMNVSTLELGDSALYLCASSLVVGTEVSYEQYFGPGTRLTVT.

This chain connects TRBV27 to TRBJ2-1; 9 bases map to TRBD2. J lost 8 bases, V lost 1 base, and 6 bases had no gene match. In germline, CDR1 is MNHEY, CDR2 SMNVEV (reference sequence). This CDR3 has 15 amino acids. CDR3 sequence (DNA): TGTGCCAGCAGTTTATATAGCGGGAGTGACCATGAGCAGTTCTTC. It encodes CASSLYSGSDHEQFF.

The J gene is TRBJ2-7, the V gene TRBV19; 7 nucleotides match TRBD2. V gave up 8 bases and J gave up 3 bases; unmatched junction bases: 13. This CDR3 contains 15 residues. The germline V gene encodes CDR1 LNHDA and CDR2 SQIVND (reference sequence). The CDR3 sequence is CASGSATSAFYEQYF. CDR3 nucleotide sequence: TGTGCCAGTGGCTCGGCTACTAGCGCATTCTACGAGCAGTACTTC.

The chain joins TRBV9 to TRBJ2-5; 10 bases align to TRBD1. The V gene's germline CDR1 is SGDLS and CDR2 YYNGEE. V lost 6 bases to trimming and J lost 6 bases; unmatched junction nucleotides: 8. CDR3 length equals 14 residues. The CDR3 bases are TGTGCCAGCAACCGACAGGGGGCTGAGAAGACCCAGTACTTC. Its protein is CASNRQGAEKTQYF.

This sequence joins TRBV24-1 and TRBJ2-2; the match to TRBD1 covers 8 bases. Germline V gene data show CDR1 as KGHDR and CDR2 as SFDVKD. The CDR3 runs to 14 residues. With V trimmed by 7 bases and J by 4 bases, 4 bases remained unmatched. CDR3 sequence reads: CATRRTGGTGELFF. CDR3 sequence (DNA): TGTGCCACCAGAAGAACAGGGGGCACCGGGGAGCTGTTTTTT.

This chain uses TRBV27 with TRBJ1-5, with 9 bases aligning to TRBD1. The junction had 9 bases not matched to a gene; V was cut back by 5 bases and J by 7 bases. Germline V lookup: CDR1 MNHEY, CDR2 SMNVEV (reference sequence). The CDR3 runs to 15 residues. The CDR3 region is CASSKTGTGYQPQHF. The DNA of the CDR3 is TGTGCCAGCAGTAAAACCGGGACAGGGTACCAGCCCCAGCATTTT.

This clone showed up just once. The V and J genes are TRBV3-1 (or the pseudogene TRBV3-2) and TRBJ2-1; D is perhaps TRBD2 (6 bases). V lost 0 bases to trimming and J lost 4 bases, with 10 bases between them. CDR1 LGHDT and CDR2 YNNKEL come from the germline V gene (reference sequence). CDR3 length equals 15 residues. This chain's CDR3 is CASSQDWGLYNEQFF. In DNA form, the CDR3 reads TGTGCCAGCAGCCAAGATTGGGGACTTTACAATGAGCAGTTCTTC.

This chain links TRBV5-6 with TRBJ1-1, with TRBD1 matching 8 bases. The germline V gene encodes CDR1 SGHDT and CDR2 YYEEEE. Germline trimming cut 2 bases from V and 0 bases from J; bases unmatched to any gene: 6. The CDR3 has 16 amino acids. The CDR3 nucleotides are TGTGCCAGCAGCTTCCCAGGGGGCACCATGAACACTGAAGCTTTCTTT. Translation: CASSFPGGTMNTEAFF.